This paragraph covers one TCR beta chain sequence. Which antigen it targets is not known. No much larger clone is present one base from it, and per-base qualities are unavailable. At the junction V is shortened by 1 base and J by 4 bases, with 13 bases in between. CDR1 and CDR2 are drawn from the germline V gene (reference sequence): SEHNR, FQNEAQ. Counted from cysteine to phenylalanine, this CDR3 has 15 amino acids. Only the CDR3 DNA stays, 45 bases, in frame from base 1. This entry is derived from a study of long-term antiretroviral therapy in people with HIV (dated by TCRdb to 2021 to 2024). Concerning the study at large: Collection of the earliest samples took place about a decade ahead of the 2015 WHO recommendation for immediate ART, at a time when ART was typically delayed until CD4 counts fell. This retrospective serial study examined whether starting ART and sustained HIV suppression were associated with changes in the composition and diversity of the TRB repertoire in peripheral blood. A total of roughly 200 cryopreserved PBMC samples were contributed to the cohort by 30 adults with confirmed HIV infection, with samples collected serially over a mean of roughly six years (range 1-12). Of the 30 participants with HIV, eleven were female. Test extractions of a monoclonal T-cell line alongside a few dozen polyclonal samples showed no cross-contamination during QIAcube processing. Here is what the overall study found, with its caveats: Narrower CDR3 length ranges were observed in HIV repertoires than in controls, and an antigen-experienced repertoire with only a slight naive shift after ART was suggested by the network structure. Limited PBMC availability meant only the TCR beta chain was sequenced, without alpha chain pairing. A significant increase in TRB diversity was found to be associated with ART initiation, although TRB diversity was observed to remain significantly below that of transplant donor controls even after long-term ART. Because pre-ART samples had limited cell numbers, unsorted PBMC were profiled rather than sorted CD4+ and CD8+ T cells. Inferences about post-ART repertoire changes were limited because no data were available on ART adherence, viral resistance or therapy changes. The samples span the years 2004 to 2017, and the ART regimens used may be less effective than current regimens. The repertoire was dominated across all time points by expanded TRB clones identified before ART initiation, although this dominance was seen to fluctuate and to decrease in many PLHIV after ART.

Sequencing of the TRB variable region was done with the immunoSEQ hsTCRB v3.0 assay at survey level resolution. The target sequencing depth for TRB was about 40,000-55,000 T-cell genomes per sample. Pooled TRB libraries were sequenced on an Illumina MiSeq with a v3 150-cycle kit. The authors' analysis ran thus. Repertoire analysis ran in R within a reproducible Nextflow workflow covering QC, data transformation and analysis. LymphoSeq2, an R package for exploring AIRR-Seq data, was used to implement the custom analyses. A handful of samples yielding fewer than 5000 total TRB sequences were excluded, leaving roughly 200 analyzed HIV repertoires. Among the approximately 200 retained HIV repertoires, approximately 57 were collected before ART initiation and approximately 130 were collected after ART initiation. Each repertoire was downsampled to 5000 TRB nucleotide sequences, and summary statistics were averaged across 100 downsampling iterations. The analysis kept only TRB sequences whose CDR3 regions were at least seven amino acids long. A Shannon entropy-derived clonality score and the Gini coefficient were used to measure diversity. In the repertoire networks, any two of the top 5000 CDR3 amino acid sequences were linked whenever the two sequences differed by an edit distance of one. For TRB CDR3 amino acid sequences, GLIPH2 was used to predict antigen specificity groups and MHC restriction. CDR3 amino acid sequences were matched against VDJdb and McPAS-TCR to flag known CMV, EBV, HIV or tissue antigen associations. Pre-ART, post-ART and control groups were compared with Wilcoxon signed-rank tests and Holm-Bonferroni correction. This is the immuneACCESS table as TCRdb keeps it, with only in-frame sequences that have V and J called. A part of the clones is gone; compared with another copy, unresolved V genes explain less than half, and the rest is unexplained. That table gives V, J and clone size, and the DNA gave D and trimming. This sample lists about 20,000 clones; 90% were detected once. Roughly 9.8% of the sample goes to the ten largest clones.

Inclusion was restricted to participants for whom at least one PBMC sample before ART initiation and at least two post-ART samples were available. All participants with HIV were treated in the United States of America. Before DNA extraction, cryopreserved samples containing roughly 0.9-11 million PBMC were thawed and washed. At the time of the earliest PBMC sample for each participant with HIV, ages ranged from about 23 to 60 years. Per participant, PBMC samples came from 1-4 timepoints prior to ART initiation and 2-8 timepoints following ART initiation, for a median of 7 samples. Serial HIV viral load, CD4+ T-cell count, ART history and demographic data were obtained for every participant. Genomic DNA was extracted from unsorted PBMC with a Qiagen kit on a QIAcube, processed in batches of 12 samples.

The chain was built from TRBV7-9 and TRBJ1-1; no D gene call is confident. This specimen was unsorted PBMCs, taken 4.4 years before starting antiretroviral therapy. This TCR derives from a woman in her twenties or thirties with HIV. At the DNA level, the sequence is TGTGCCAGCAGCTTAGAAAAGGCCCGTTCCACTGAAGCTTTCTTT. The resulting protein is CASSLEKARSTEAFF.